This entry is about one T cell receptor (beta chain). Its target is unknown. The data were obtained in a study of cytomegalovirus exposure and HLA in healthy donors. Study-level background: The study placed about four fifths of its 350 to 400 genotyped donors in the Caucasian-associated ancestry cluster. Overall study results and limits: Roughly uniform depth of sequencing across donors was assumed in presence/absence analyses. Cytomegalovirus association was listed for 164 TCR beta chains. A previous analysis found most TCR beta V segments productive roughly 87% or roughly 30% of the time.

The CDR3 totals 18 residues. V lost 0 bases, J lost 4 bases, and 4 bases stayed unmatched. Germline lookup yields CDR1 LGHNA and CDR2 YSLEER. The PCR made use of 60 Vbeta and 13 Jbeta primers. The method was immunoSEQ multiplex PCR; TCRdb's version includes in-frame clones alone and lacks a portion of them. There are around 170,000 clones in the sample; around 76% occur only once, and under 2.5% lies in the top ten. Sequencing was performed on PBMCs. This rearrangement joins TRBV4-3 to TRBJ2-1, with 15 bases identical to TRBD2. This receptor was obtained from a young woman in good health and CMV-seropositive. The CDR3 nucleotides read TGCGCCAGCAGCCAAGATTGGACTAGCGGGGGGGCATACAATGAGCAGTTCTTC. It specifies CASSQDWTSGGAYNEQFF.